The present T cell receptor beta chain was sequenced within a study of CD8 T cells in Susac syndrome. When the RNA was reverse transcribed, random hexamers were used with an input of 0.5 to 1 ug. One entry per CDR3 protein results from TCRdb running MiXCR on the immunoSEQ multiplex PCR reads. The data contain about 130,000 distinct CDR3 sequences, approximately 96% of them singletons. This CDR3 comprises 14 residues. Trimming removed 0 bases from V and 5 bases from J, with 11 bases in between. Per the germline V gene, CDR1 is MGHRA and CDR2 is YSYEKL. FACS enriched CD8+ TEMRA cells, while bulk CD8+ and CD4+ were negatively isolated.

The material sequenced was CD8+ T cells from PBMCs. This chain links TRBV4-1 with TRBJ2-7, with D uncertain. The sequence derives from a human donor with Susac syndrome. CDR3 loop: CASSQDLDPNEQYF. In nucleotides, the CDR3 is TGCGCCAGCAGCCAAGACCTCGACCCCAACGAGCAGTACTTC.